Shown below are 11 T cell receptor beta chains from a single sample sequenced in a study of T-cell memory formation after mild COVID-19. TCRdb redid the calling of the 5' RACE reads with MiXCR, one entry per CDR3 protein. This sample has fewer than 700,000 distinct CDR3 sequences; roughly 20% occur once, and the top ten carry 7.5% to 9.5%. Sequenced: PBMCs or a T cell subset sorted from them (not recorded which). The receptors stem from an adult woman who had mild COVID-19 (a few samples of this study predate the infection). Cell type and time point are not known.

The V call is TRBV11-1, the J call TRBJ2-5; D uncertain. Germline V gene lookup returns CDR1 SGHAT and CDR2 FQDESV (reference sequence). The CDR3 consists of 11 residues. V was cut by 1 base and J by 12 bases, with 9 bases left in between. CDR3 coding DNA: TGTGCCAGCAGCTTAGGGTTCGGCGAGTACTTC. Amino acids: CASSLGFGEYF.

The rearrangement links TRBV20-1 to TRBJ2-3, with 11 bases identical to TRBD2. V shed 3 bases, J shed 0 bases, and the junction held 8 bases outside the gene matches. Germline CDR1 is DFQATT and CDR2 is SNEGSKA (reference sequence). The CDR3 is made up of 17 amino acids. CDR3: CSARGGTSGGSTDTQYF. DNA of the CDR3: TGCAGTGCTAGGGGGGGCACTAGCGGGGGCAGCACAGATACGCAGTATTTT.

This clonotype has more than one count but fewer than ten. V and J are TRBV7-9 and TRBJ2-2; D remains ambiguous. V was pared by 6 bases and J by 0 bases, with 11 bases between. Germline values: CDR1 SEHNR, CDR2 FQNEAQ (reference sequence). The CDR3 sequence is 15 residues long. The DNA of the CDR3 is TGTGCCAGCAGTATAGGTCCTACGAACACCGGGGAGCTGTTTTTT. Protein sequence: CASSIGPTNTGELFF.

V is TRBV11-3 and J is TRBJ2-3, with D perhaps assigned TRBD1 or TRBD2 (5 bases each). Germline V gene sequence: CDR1 SGHNT, CDR2 YENEEA. The CDR3 runs to 19 residues. The ends were cut back, 1 base at V and 2 bases at J, with 22 bases in the middle. The CDR3 DNA reads TGTGCCAGCAGCTTAGCCCCCCAGGGAGAGGTTCATCTCACAGATACGCAGTATTTT. Its translation: CASSLAPQGEVHLTDTQYF.

This clonotype is medium-sized (0.01 to 0.1%) by share. The chain joins TRBV7-8 to TRBJ2-4, with D uncertain. The CDR3 has 14 residues. The V end was cut by 1 base, the J end by 7 bases, with 11 bases between. The germline V gene encodes CDR1 SGHVS and CDR2 FQNEAQ. In DNA, the CDR3 is TGTGCCAGCAGCTTAGGGCAGAAATGGAACATTCAGTACTTC. Its translation: CASSLGQKWNIQYF.

The chain combines TRBV6-5 with TRBJ2-7, with a weak D call TRBD2 (6 bases). This CDR3 spans 14 amino acids. CDR1 and CDR2 from the germline V gene are MNHEY and SVGAGI. V shed 6 bases and J shed 6 bases, with 18 bases lying between them. CDR3 in amino acids: CASRKTREASEQYV. CDR3 nucleotide sequence: TGTGCCAGCAGGAAGACAAGGGAGGCCTCCGAGCAGTACGTC.

This sequence joins TRBV10-3 and TRBJ2-1; TRBD2 is a possible D gene (6 bases). The CDR3 runs 14 residues. Germline V gene sequence: CDR1 ENHRY, CDR2 SYGVKD. Trimming pared 2 bases from V and 10 bases from J, leaving 15 bases between. The CDR3 coding sequence is TGTGCCATCAGTGAGCCGGGACTTATTGGAGAGCAGTTCTTC. Encoded protein: CAISEPGLIGEQFF.

This clonotype was observed a few times. The chain joins TRBV7-2 to TRBJ2-2; D possibly uses TRBD1 or TRBD2 (6 bases each). The V and J ends lost 5 bases and 2 bases respectively, with 15 bases between them. This CDR3 comprises 16 residues. From germline, CDR1 is SGHTA and CDR2 FQGNSA. The chain's CDR3 is CASSRRGTLNTGELFF. In nucleotides, the CDR3 is TGTGCCAGCAGCCGTCGGGGGACACTAAACACCGGGGAGCTGTTTTTT.

This chain links TRBV11-2 with TRBJ2-5; 7 positions match TRBD2. The V gene's germline CDR1 is SGHAT and CDR2 FQNNGV. Trimming took 5 bases from V and 5 from J; bases not matched to a gene: 11. The length of the CDR3 is 15 residues. In nucleotides, the CDR3 is TGTGCCAGCAGCCCCCTAGGCGGGGGTTGGGAGACCCAGTACTTC. Its translation: CASSPLGGGWETQYF. The entire variable domain, with the rest obtained from reference TRBV11-2 and TRBJ2-5, is as follows: EAGVAQSPRYKIIEKRQSVAFWCNPISGHATLYWYQQILGQGPKLLIQFQNNGVVDDSQLPKDRFSAERLKGVDSTLKIQPAKLEDSAVYLCASSPLGGGWETQYFGPGTRLLVL.

The chain uses TRBV5-1 and TRBJ2-5; D not resolved. Germline V lookup: CDR1 SGHRS, CDR2 YFSETQ. V lost 3 bases and J 2 bases, leaving 11 bases between the germline ends. The CDR3 consists of 14 residues. The CDR3 reads CASSYPGPQETQYF. The CDR3 coding sequence is TGCGCCAGCAGCTACCCCGGGCCTCAAGAGACCCAGTACTTC. The entire variable domain, with the rest obtained from reference TRBV5-1 and TRBJ2-5, is as follows: KAGVTQTPRYLIKTRGQQVTLSCSPISGHRSVSWYQQTPGQGLQFLFEYFSETQRNKGNFPGRFSGRQFSNSRSEMNVSTLELGDSALYLCASSYPGPQETQYFGPGTRLLVL.

This sequence joins TRBV4-2 and TRBJ2-1; D is unclear. From germline, CDR1 is LGHNA and CDR2 YNFKEQ. Trimming removed 1 base at V and 0 bases at J, with 7 bases between. The CDR3 is made up of 15 amino acids. CDR3 DNA: TGTGCCAGCAGCCAAGTGAAGGGCTCCTACAATGAGCAGTTCTTC. As protein: CASSQVKGSYNEQFF.